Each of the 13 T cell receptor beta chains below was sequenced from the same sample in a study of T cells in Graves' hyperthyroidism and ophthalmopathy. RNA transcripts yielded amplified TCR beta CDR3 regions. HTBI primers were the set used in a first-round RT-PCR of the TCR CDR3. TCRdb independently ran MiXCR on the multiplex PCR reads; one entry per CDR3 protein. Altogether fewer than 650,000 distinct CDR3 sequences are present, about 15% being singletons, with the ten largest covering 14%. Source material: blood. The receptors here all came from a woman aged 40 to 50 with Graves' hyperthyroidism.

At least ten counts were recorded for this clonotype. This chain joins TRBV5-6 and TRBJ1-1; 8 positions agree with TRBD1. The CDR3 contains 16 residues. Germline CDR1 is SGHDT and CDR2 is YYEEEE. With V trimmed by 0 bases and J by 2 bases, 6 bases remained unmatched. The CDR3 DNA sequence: TGTGCCAGCAGCTTGGGGCGGACAGGGCTAAACACTGAAGCTTTCTTT. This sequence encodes CASSLGRTGLNTEAFF.

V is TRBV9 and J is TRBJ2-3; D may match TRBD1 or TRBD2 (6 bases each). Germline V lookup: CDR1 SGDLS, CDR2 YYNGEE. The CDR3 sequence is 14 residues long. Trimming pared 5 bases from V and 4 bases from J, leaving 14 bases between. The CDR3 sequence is CASSASGAADTQYF. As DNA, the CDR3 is TGTGCCAGCAGTGCCTCGGGGGCGGCAGATACGCAGTATTTT.

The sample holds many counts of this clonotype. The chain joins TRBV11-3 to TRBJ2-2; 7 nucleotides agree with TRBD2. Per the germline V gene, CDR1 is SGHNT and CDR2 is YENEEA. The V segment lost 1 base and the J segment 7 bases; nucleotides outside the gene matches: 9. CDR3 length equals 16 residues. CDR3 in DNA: TGTGCCAGCAGCTTAGGGAGTGGGAGGGCCGACGGGGAGCTGTTTTTT. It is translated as CASSLGSGRADGELFF.

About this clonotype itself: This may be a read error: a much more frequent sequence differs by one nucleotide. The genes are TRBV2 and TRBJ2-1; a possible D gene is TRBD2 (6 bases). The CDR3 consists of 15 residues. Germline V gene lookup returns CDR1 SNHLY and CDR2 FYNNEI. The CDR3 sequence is CANSTSTDMYNEQFF. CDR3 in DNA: TGTGCCAACAGTACTAGCACGGATATGTACAATGAGCAGTTCTTC.

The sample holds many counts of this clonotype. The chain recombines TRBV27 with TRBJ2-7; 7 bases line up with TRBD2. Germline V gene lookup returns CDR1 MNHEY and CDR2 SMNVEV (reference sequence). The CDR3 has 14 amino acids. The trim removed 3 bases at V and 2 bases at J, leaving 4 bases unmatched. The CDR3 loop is CASSFRGGTYEQYF. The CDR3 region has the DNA TGTGCCAGCAGTTTTCGCGGGGGAACCTACGAGCAGTACTTC.

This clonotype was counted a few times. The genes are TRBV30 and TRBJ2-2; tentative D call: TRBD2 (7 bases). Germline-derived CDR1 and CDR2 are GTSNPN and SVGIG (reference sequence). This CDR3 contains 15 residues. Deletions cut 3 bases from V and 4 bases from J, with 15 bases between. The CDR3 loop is CAWRGGLVGTGELFF. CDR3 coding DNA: TGTGCCTGGAGGGGGGGGCTAGTCGGCACCGGGGAGCTGTTTTTT.

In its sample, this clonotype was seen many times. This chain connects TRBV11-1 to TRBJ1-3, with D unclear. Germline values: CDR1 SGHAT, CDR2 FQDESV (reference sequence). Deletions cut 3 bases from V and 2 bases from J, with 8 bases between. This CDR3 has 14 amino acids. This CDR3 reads CASSFQSTGNTIYF. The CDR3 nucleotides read TGTGCCAGCAGCTTCCAGAGCACTGGAAACACCATATATTTT.

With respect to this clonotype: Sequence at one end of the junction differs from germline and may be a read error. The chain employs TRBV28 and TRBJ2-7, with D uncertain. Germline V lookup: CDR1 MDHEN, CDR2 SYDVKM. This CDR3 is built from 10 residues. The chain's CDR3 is CTSSQYEQYF. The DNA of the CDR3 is TGTACCAGCAGTCAATACGAGCAGTACTTC.

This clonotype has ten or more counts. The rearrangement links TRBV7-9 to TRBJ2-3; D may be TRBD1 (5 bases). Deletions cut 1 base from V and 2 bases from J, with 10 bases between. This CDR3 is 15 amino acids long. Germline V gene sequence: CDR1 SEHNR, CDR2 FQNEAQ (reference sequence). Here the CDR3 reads CASSLGRQSTDTQYF. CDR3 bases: TGTGCCAGCAGCTTAGGGAGACAGTCCACAGATACGCAGTATTTT.

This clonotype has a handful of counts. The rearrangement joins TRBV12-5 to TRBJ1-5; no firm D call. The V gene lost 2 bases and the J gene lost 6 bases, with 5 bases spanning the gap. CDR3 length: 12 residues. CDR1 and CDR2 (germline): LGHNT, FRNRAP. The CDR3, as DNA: TGTGCTAGTGGTTTGAGCGGTCAGCCCCAGCATTTT. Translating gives CASGLSGQPQHF.

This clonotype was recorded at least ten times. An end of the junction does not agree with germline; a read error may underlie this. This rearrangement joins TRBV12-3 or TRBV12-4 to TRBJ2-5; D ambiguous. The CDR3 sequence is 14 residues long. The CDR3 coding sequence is TGTGCCAGCAGCTTAGGTGGGGTGGGAGAGACCCAGTACTTC. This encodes CASSLGGVGETQYF.

The CDR3 nucleotides read TGTGCCAGCAGCGCGACGGATAACTATGGCTACACCTTC. Protein: CASSATDNYGYTF. The genes are TRBV5-8 and TRBJ1-2; D ambiguous. V was pared by 4 bases and J by 1 base, with 8 bases between. Per germline, CDR1 SGHTS and CDR2 YDEGEE. This CDR3 spans 13 amino acids.

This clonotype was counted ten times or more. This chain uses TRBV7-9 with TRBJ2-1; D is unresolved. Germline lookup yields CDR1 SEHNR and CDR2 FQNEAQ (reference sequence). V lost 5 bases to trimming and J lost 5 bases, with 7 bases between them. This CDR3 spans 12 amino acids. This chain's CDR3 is CASSLVHNEQFF. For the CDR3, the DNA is TGTGCCAGCAGCCTTGTCCACAATGAGCAGTTCTTC.